Listed here are 16 T cell receptor beta chains from one sample, sequenced in a study of cytomegalovirus exposure and HLA in healthy donors (dated by TCRdb to the late 2010s). The library was produced with the immunoSEQ multiplex PCR assay. For the multiplex PCR, a mixture combining 60 forward primers for TCR Vbeta segments and 13 reverse primers for TCR Jbeta segments was used. The source is immuneACCESS, and TCRdb retained only in-frame sequences with V and J called. Part of the clones is not carried over; for the studies checked, unresolved V genes explain less than half of this, and the remainder is unexplained. The sample contains 90,000 to 130,000 clones, about 80% of them found a single time. Over 10% of the sample goes to the ten largest clones. The material sequenced was PBMCs. Receptors were obtained from a man aged 25-40 years in good health and CMV-seropositive.

The V call is TRBV4-1, the J call TRBJ2-6, with D possibly matching TRBD1 (5 bases). Trimming stripped 0 bases from V and 0 bases from J, with 9 bases between. This CDR3 has 17 residues. Per the germline V gene, CDR1 is MGHRA and CDR2 is YSYEKL. CDR3 bases: TGCGCCAGCAGCCAAGAACGACAGCGCTCTGGGGCCAACGTCCTGACTTTC. It encodes CASSQERQRSGANVLTF.

The chain recombines TRBV2 with TRBJ1-1, with D possibly being TRBD1 (6 bases). The V gene's germline CDR1 is SNHLY and CDR2 FYNNEI. The CDR3 sequence is 16 residues long. V was pared by 6 bases and J by 1 base, with 18 bases between. CDR3 residues: CASRGPGARGNTEAFF. Here the CDR3 DNA reads TGTGCCAGCAGGGGGCCAGGGGCTAGAGGGAACACTGAAGCTTTCTTT. The full variable domain, with the rest looked up from reference TRBV2 and TRBJ1-1, is EPEVTQTPSHQVTQMGQEVILRCVPISNHLYFYWYRQILGQKVEFLVSFYNNEISEKSEIFDDQFSVERPDGSNFTLKIRSTKLEDSAMYFCASRGPGARGNTEAFFGQGTRLTVV.

This clone showed up just a few times. This chain connects TRBV6-6 to TRBJ1-3, with unresolved D. Trimming shortened V by 6 bases and J by 9 bases, and 15 bases separated the two germline ends. Germline V CDR1 and CDR2: MNHNY, SVGAGI (reference sequence). CDR3 length: 13 residues. The CDR3 protein is CASSSRQPGTIYF. CDR3 coding DNA: TGTGCCAGCAGCTCCCGGCAGCCGGGCACCATATATTTT.

V usage is TRBV4-3 and J usage is TRBJ1-4; D unclear. The CDR3 is 15 residues long. V dropped 2 bases and J dropped 4 bases, with 11 bases sitting between them. Per germline, CDR1 LGHNA and CDR2 YSLEER. The CDR3 reads CASSQRLGLNEKLFF. CDR3 bases: TGCGCCAGCAGCCAACGACTAGGGCTTAATGAAAAACTGTTTTTT.

The rearrangement links TRBV28 to TRBJ2-5; the match to TRBD2 covers 9 bases. The CDR3 is 15 amino acids. With 7 bases clipped from V and 4 bases from J, the junction kept 10 bases outside the gene matches. Germline CDR1 and CDR2: MDHEN and SYDVKM. The CDR3 loop reads CASKQSGLALETQYF. In DNA form, the CDR3 reads TGTGCCAGCAAACAGTCCGGACTAGCGTTAGAGACCCAGTACTTC.

V gene TRBV7-8 combines with J gene TRBJ2-6; 12 bases are a match to TRBD1. The CDR3 has 18 amino acids. Trimming cost V 0 bases and J 3 bases; bases outside gene matches: 3. Per germline, CDR1 SGHVS and CDR2 FQNEAQ. CDR3 nucleotide sequence: TGTGCCAGCAGCTTAGCGGGGACAGGGGGCGGTGGGGCCAACGTCCTGACTTTC. This sequence encodes CASSLAGTGGGGANVLTF.

V and J are TRBV4-1 and TRBJ2-3; 7 bases map to TRBD2. Trimming removed 1 base from V and 0 bases from J; junction bases left unmatched: 1. The CDR3 contains 15 residues. The germline CDR1 and CDR2 sequences are MGHRA and YSYEKL. The CDR3 coding sequence is TGCGCCAGCAGCCAAGGGGGGGGTAGCACAGATACGCAGTATTTT. Protein product: CASSQGGGSTDTQYF.

The chain uses TRBV30 and TRBJ1-2; D call uncertain. The CDR3 runs 13 residues. Germline CDR1 reads GTSNPN; CDR2 reads SVGIG (reference sequence). The ends were cut back, 5 bases at V and 0 bases at J, with 10 bases in the middle. The CDR3 DNA reads as TGTGCCTGGGACGACGGGGCTAACTATGGCTACACCTTC. This translates into CAWDDGANYGYTF. Full variable domain (rest looked up from reference TRBV30 and TRBJ1-2): SQTIHQWPATLVQPVGSPLSLECTVEGTSNPNLYWYRQAAGRGLQLLFYSVGIGQISSEVPQNLSASRPQDRQFILSSKKLLLSDSGFYLCAWDDGANYGYTFGSGTRLTVV.

The chain is built from TRBV6-1 and TRBJ1-3, with D unresolved. Germline-derived CDR1 and CDR2 are MNHNS and SASEGT. The CDR3 sequence is 12 residues long. The germline V and J ends were trimmed by 5 bases and 4 bases, with 6 bases remaining between them. Here the CDR3 DNA reads TGTGCCAGCAGTCCGCAGGGAAACACCATATATTTT. Amino acids: CASSPQGNTIYF.

The chain couples TRBV6-4 to TRBJ2-1; TRBD2 matches 11 bases. The J segment lost 4 bases and the V segment lost 6 bases, leaving 5 bases of the junction unmatched. The CDR3 consists of 15 residues. Germline CDR1 and CDR2: MRHNA and SNTAGT. In DNA form, the CDR3 reads TGTGCCAGCAGCGCTCTAGCGGGGGGTTACAATGAGCAGTTCTTC. Translated, it gives CASSALAGGYNEQFF.

There are a few counts of this clone. J is TRBJ2-7 and V is TRBV6-5; TRBD2 matches 14 bases. Germline V CDR1 and CDR2: MNHEY, SVGAGI. V shed 1 base and J 12 bases; nucleotides not matched to a gene: 8. This CDR3 is 15 amino acids long. The CDR3 protein is CASSYYGTSGGPMYF. In nucleotides, the CDR3 is TGTGCCAGCAGTTACTATGGGACTAGCGGGGGCCCGATGTACTTC.

The genes are TRBV4-1 and TRBJ2-5; TRBD2 agrees at 8 bases. V lost 10 bases to trimming and J lost 5 bases; unmatched junction nucleotides: 18. This CDR3 has 16 amino acids. Germline assignment: CDR1 MGHRA and CDR2 YSYEKL. CDR3 amino acids: CATSNPGGGSGETQYF. The CDR3 bases are TGCGCCACCTCGAACCCCGGGGGGGGCTCTGGGGAGACCCAGTACTTC.

V is TRBV30 and J is TRBJ1-5; the D gene is possibly TRBD1 (5 bases). The germline gives CDR1 GTSNPN, CDR2 SVGIG (reference sequence). V gave up 6 bases and J gave up 2 bases, with 29 bases separating them. The CDR3 has 19 amino acids. The CDR3 spells CACSGSTALIPGGNQPQHF. CDR3 bases: TGTGCCTGCTCAGGGTCCACAGCTCTCATACCTGGGGGCAATCAGCCCCAGCATTTT.

This clone was seen once. The chain has TRBV29-1 and TRBJ2-4; possible D gene TRBD2, 6 bases. Germline V gene sequence: CDR1 SQVTM, CDR2 ANQGSEA. The CDR3 is 12 residues long. The V end was cut by 6 bases, the J end by 5 bases, with 11 bases between. Here the CDR3 DNA reads TGCAGCGTGGGGGGACGGGAAAACATTCAGTACTTC. Translating it yields CSVGGRENIQYF.

This clone was found once. The chain couples TRBV6-1 to TRBJ1-4; D possibly corresponds to TRBD1 (6 bases). V lost 11 bases and J 7 bases, leaving 20 bases between the germline ends. Germline lookup yields CDR1 MNHNS and CDR2 SASEGT. This CDR3 has 14 residues. The CDR3: CAGASGGAGEKLFF. CDR3 in DNA: TGTGCCGGAGCAAGCGGGGGGGCAGGTGAAAAACTGTTTTTT.

This rearrangement joins TRBV18 to TRBJ1-2; D possibly corresponds to TRBD1 (5 bases). The CDR3 length is 15 residues. From germline, CDR1 is KGHSH and CDR2 LQKENI. The V end lost 3 bases, the J end lost 5 bases, and 16 bases lay between the germline ends. The CDR3 nucleotides are TGTGCCAGCTCACCTCTAGAGCAGGGCCGGTATGGCTACACCTTC. It specifies CASSPLEQGRYGYTF.